These T cell receptor beta chains were read from a single sample in a study of cytomegalovirus exposure and HLA in healthy donors. Sequencing was performed with immunoSEQ multiplex PCR; in TCRdb, only in-frame clones are kept and a portion is missing. Found here are about 130,000 clones, roughly 80% of them singletons; the top ten hold about 3.1%. The sequenced material came from PBMCs. These receptors came from a man aged 40-50 years in good health and CMV-seronegative. CDR3s leave out the opening cysteine and the closing phenylalanine or tryptophan.

CDR3: SVNRGSLETQY
J: TRBJ2-5
V: TRBV29-1

CDR3: ASSGGGAGVYYGYT
J: TRBJ1-2
V: TRBV9

CDR3: ASSLGETEQY
J: TRBJ2-7
V: TRBV5-1

CDR3: ASSPDSTGIIGANVLT
J: TRBJ2-6
V: TRBV27

CDR3: ASSPPGQGYTGELF
J: TRBJ2-2
V: TRBV18

CDR3: ASSVWIGEVTEAF
J: TRBJ1-1
V: TRBV7-9

CDR3: ASSGTGPEPYNQPQH
J: TRBJ1-5
V: TRBV4-2

CDR3: ASSLARGALETGELF
J: TRBJ2-2
V: TRBV5-4

CDR3: ASRGTGSPEQY
J: TRBJ2-7
V: TRBV7-2

CDR3: ASSYGGGGQPQH
J: TRBJ1-5
V: TRBV6-5

CDR3: ASSAGGADEQF
J: TRBJ2-1
V: TRBV9

CDR3: ASKTGANYGYT
J: TRBJ1-2
V: TRBV2

CDR3: ASRAASEGRTEAF
J: TRBJ1-1
V: TRBV28

CDR3: ASSPLQGGAF
J: TRBJ1-1
V: TRBV18

CDR3: AWGRNYGYT
J: TRBJ1-2
V: TRBV30

CDR3: ASSFHGTATYNEQF
J: TRBJ2-1
V: TRBV6-5

CDR3: ASQTSGRLGEQF
J: TRBJ2-1
V: TRBV6-6

CDR3: ASSLVSGDWGYT
J: TRBJ1-2
V: TRBV5-1

CDR3: ASSPRSGSYTGELF
J: TRBJ2-2
V: TRBV7-2

CDR3: ASRLQGGGNQPQH
J: TRBJ1-5
V: TRBV28

CDR3: ASKEILNTEAF
J: TRBJ1-1
V: TRBV6-5

CDR3: AIRGTEDQPQH
J: TRBJ1-5
V: TRBV10-3

CDR3: ASSPVGGGETQY
J: TRBJ2-5
V: TRBV7-3

CDR3: ASSLVQGGPNTGELF
J: TRBJ2-2
V: TRBV11-3